A selection of T cell receptor beta chains follows, all from one sample in a study of T cells after somatic rescue of genetic block. Here immunoSEQ multiplex PCR was the method, and the copy in TCRdb shows in-frame clones only, minus some. The sample contains 110,000 or so clones, over 80% of which appear only once. Sequencing was carried out using peripheral blood mononuclear cells (PBMCs). Every receptor here comes from a woman aged 18-30 years. Each CDR3 is given without its conserved first and last residue. D genes are given only for firm matches. Rows give clone size only sometimes, using once, few, many, or a class for an expanded clone.

d_gene: -; abundance: -; j_gene: TRBJ2-6; v_gene: TRBV7-2; CDR3aa: ASSLVSGSSGANVLT
d_gene: TRBD1; abundance: -; j_gene: TRBJ2-3; v_gene: TRBV7-2; CDR3aa: ASSFGQGADTQY
d_gene: -; abundance: -; j_gene: TRBJ1-1; v_gene: TRBV5-6; CDR3aa: ASSWGGARDTEAF
d_gene: -; abundance: -; j_gene: TRBJ2-3; v_gene: TRBV14; CDR3aa: ASSLKDTQY
d_gene: TRBD1; abundance: -; j_gene: TRBJ2-7; v_gene: TRBV5-1; CDR3aa: ASSLEGTGNEQY
d_gene: -; abundance: -; j_gene: TRBJ1-5; v_gene: TRBV9; CDR3aa: ASSAGLDQPQH
d_gene: -; abundance: -; j_gene: TRBJ2-1; v_gene: TRBV21-1; CDR3aa: ASSACHSGPLPNEQF
d_gene: TRBD2; abundance: -; j_gene: TRBJ2-2; v_gene: TRBV5-4; CDR3aa: ASSSTVTSGLGGELF
d_gene: -; abundance: -; j_gene: TRBJ1-1; v_gene: TRBV5-1; CDR3aa: ASSPLDSRGKAF
d_gene: -; abundance: -; j_gene: TRBJ2-7; v_gene: TRBV5-1; CDR3aa: ASSPTTTGRVTYYEQY
d_gene: -; abundance: -; j_gene: TRBJ2-3; v_gene: TRBV29-1; CDR3aa: SVVGDTDTQY
d_gene: -; abundance: -; j_gene: TRBJ1-2; v_gene: TRBV4-2; CDR3aa: ASSQEAGTSYGYT
d_gene: -; abundance: -; j_gene: TRBJ1-3; v_gene: TRBV5-3; CDR3aa: ARSGSVLSSGNTIY
d_gene: -; abundance: -; j_gene: TRBJ2-2; v_gene: TRBV11-2; CDR3aa: ASSLQGPNTGELF
d_gene: -; abundance: -; j_gene: TRBJ2-7; v_gene: TRBV19; CDR3aa: ASSTQGRQY
d_gene: -; abundance: -; j_gene: TRBJ2-7; v_gene: TRBV27; CDR3aa: ASSFLPYEQY
d_gene: -; abundance: once; j_gene: TRBJ1-2; v_gene: TRBV11-2; CDR3aa: ASSPLRAAPYGYT
d_gene: -; abundance: -; j_gene: TRBJ2-3; v_gene: TRBV30; CDR3aa: AWIGQTHTDTQY
d_gene: TRBD1; abundance: -; j_gene: TRBJ1-2; v_gene: TRBV7-9; CDR3aa: ASSLAGQGAANYGYT
d_gene: -; abundance: few; j_gene: TRBJ1-5; v_gene: TRBV2; CDR3aa: ASSDVMKPQH
d_gene: -; abundance: -; j_gene: TRBJ2-7; v_gene: TRBV14; CDR3aa: ASSQDPRRRTAPYEQY
d_gene: TRBD2; abundance: -; j_gene: TRBJ2-4; v_gene: TRBV27; CDR3aa: ASSLTSGGKNIQY
d_gene: TRBD1; abundance: -; j_gene: TRBJ1-1; v_gene: TRBV4-3; CDR3aa: ASSAGTGGLFNTEAF
d_gene: -; abundance: once; j_gene: TRBJ2-2; v_gene: TRBV4-3; CDR3aa: ASSPASPGELF
d_gene: -; abundance: -; j_gene: TRBJ1-3; v_gene: TRBV5-4; CDR3aa: ASSLATPDSGNTIY
d_gene: TRBD1; abundance: -; j_gene: TRBJ1-1; v_gene: TRBV6-1; CDR3aa: ASIVGQILNTEAF
d_gene: -; abundance: once; j_gene: TRBJ1-2; v_gene: TRBV19; CDR3aa: ASSISRSVYGYT
d_gene: -; abundance: -; j_gene: TRBJ1-6; v_gene: TRBV18; CDR3aa: ASSPSTANFFNSPLH
d_gene: -; abundance: -; j_gene: TRBJ2-5; v_gene: TRBV6-6; CDR3aa: ASSPPAQETQY
d_gene: -; abundance: -; j_gene: TRBJ1-5; v_gene: TRBV30; CDR3aa: AWTAGGNQPQH
d_gene: -; abundance: -; j_gene: TRBJ1-1; v_gene: TRBV30; CDR3aa: AWSKGVTEAF